This entry lists 25 T cell receptor beta chains sequenced from one sample in a study of T-cell reconstitution after alpha-beta-depleted transplantation in children. Preparation of the TCRbeta library was carried out with unique molecular identifiers. One entry per CDR3 protein results from TCRdb running MiXCR on the PCR reads. Among roughly 670,000 distinct CDR3 sequences listed, about an eighth were seen once. Material: PBMCs, obtained before TCRalphabeta/CD19-depleted stem cell transplant. Receptors originate from a girl aged 2 to 9 with congenital amegakaryocytic thrombocytopenia, due to receive a stem cell transplant.

Many counts were recorded for this clonotype. V and J are TRBV13 and TRBJ2-2; the D gene is possibly TRBD1 (6 bases). CDR1 is PRHDT and CDR2 is FYEKMQ in the germline V gene (reference sequence). There are 15 residues in the CDR3. Trimming shortened V by 0 bases and J by 5 bases, and 10 bases separated the two germline ends. The CDR3: CASSLGRDITGELFF. CDR3 bases: TGTGCCAGCAGCTTAGGCCGGGACATAACCGGGGAGCTGTTTTTT.

The chain joins TRBV7-2 to TRBJ2-2; D gene unclear. Germline V gene data show CDR1 as SGHTA and CDR2 as FQGNSA. CDR3 length equals 15 residues. V lost 1 base, J lost 4 bases, and 10 bases lay in between. The CDR3 bases are TGTGCCAGCAGCTTAGAGATTAGCAGCACCGGGGAGCTGTTTTTT. It encodes CASSLEISSTGELFF.

This clonotype has just a few counts. This chain uses TRBV12-3 or TRBV12-4 with TRBJ2-2, with D maybe TRBD2 (6 bases). The CDR3 sequence is 13 residues long. Trimming took off 6 bases at V and 7 bases at J, with 12 bases between the two ends. The CDR3, as DNA: TGTGCCAGCAGCCAGACTAGGGGCGGGGAGCTGTTTTTT. Protein product: CASSQTRGGELFF.

Only a few counts were recorded for this clonotype. The J gene is TRBJ2-7, the V gene TRBV25-1; 10 bases agree with TRBD2. Germline lookup yields CDR1 MGHDK and CDR2 SYGVNS. V gave up 0 bases and J gave up 4 bases; unmatched junction bases: 6. This CDR3 region has 16 residues. The CDR3 protein is CASSEYASGSRYEQYF. The CDR3, as DNA: TGTGCCAGCAGTGAATACGCTAGCGGGAGTAGGTACGAGCAGTACTTC.

The sample holds many counts of this clonotype. J is TRBJ2-3 and V is TRBV28, with D hard to call. The germline V gene encodes CDR1 MDHEN and CDR2 SYDVKM. The CDR3 length is 12 residues. V dropped 7 bases and J dropped 4 bases, with 9 bases sitting between them. The CDR3 DNA follows: TGTGCCAGCACCGGACCGGCAGATACGCAGTATTTT. It specifies CASTGPADTQYF.

This clonotype was seen more than once but under ten times. V gene TRBV20-1 combines with J gene TRBJ2-1; 9 bases map to TRBD2. This CDR3 spans 15 amino acids. The germline CDR1 and CDR2 sequences are DFQATT and SNEGSKA (reference sequence). V dropped 3 bases and J dropped 5; count of bases not matched to a gene: 8. The CDR3 spells CSASSRTSVDNEQFF. CDR3 nucleotide sequence: TGCAGTGCTAGCTCCCGGACTAGCGTTGACAATGAGCAGTTCTTC.

This clonotype was seen a few times. V and J are TRBV12-3 or TRBV12-4 and TRBJ2-3; 11 nucleotides align to TRBD2. The CDR3 is 16 residues long. J was trimmed by 2 bases and V by 4 bases; bases with no gene match: 5. The CDR3 DNA reads as TGTGCCAGCAGTTCGTCGACTAGCGGGAACACAGATACGCAGTATTTT. It specifies CASSSSTSGNTDTQYF.

This clonotype was observed a few times. This sequence joins TRBV3-1 and TRBJ2-2; D possibly corresponds to TRBD1 (5 bases). Deletions cut 1 base from V and 6 bases from J, with 6 bases between. Per germline, CDR1 LGHDT and CDR2 YNNKEL (reference sequence). This CDR3 has 13 amino acids. CDR3 nucleotides: TGTGCCAGCAGCCAAGCAGGGCCCGGGGAGCTGTTTTTT. Translated, it gives CASSQAGPGELFF.

This clonotype was seen repeatedly, ten times or more. This sequence joins TRBV5-1 and TRBJ2-2; tentatively, D is TRBD1 (6 bases). The germline gives CDR1 SGHRS, CDR2 YFSETQ. The CDR3 runs 14 residues. The V end lost 1 base, the J end lost 6 bases, and 10 bases lay between the germline ends. CDR3: CASSLFSGAGELFF. As DNA, the CDR3 is TGCGCCAGCAGCTTGTTTTCAGGGGCCGGGGAGCTGTTTTTT.

This chain joins TRBV20-1 and TRBJ2-1, with 8 nucleotides matching TRBD2. CDR3 size: 14 residues. Germline V gene lookup returns CDR1 DFQATT and CDR2 SNEGSKA (reference sequence). Germline trimming cut 7 bases from V and 3 bases from J; bases unmatched to any gene: 8. The CDR3 reads CSVPRGVGYNEQFF. The DNA for the CDR3 is TGCAGTGTTCCGCGGGGGGTGGGCTACAATGAGCAGTTCTTC.

In this sample, this clonotype turned up many times. This rearrangement joins TRBV29-1 to TRBJ1-1; perhaps TRBD1 as D (6 bases). CDR1 SQVTM and CDR2 ANQGSEA come from the germline V gene. This CDR3 spans 14 amino acids. V dropped 3 bases and J dropped 5 bases, with 16 bases sitting between them. CDR3 residues: CSVDGAQGETEAFF. The CDR3 DNA follows: TGCAGCGTTGACGGGGCACAGGGCGAAACTGAAGCTTTCTTT.

This clonotype was observed many times. V usage is TRBV20-1 and J usage is TRBJ1-6; D gene uncertain. This CDR3 is 14 amino acids long. Per the germline V gene, CDR1 is DFQATT and CDR2 is SNEGSKA (reference sequence). V was cut by 1 base and J by 7 bases, with 11 bases left in between. As DNA, the CDR3 is TGCAGTGCTAGAGGGTTCGGCAAGAATTCACCCCTCCACTTT. It encodes CSARGFGKNSPLHF.

This clonotype came up a few times. This chain joins TRBV6-5 and TRBJ1-4; a possible D gene is TRBD1 (6 bases). V gave up 2 bases and J gave up 7 bases, with 11 bases separating them. The CDR3 runs to 14 residues. Germline CDR1 MNHEY, CDR2 SVGAGI. CDR3 amino acids: CASSYRTVAEKLFF. DNA for the CDR3: TGTGCCAGCAGTTACCGGACAGTAGCTGAAAAACTGTTTTTT.

This clonotype was found many times. The chain links TRBV7-9 to TRBJ2-7; D tentatively fits TRBD1 or TRBD2 (5 bases each). V dropped 5 bases and J dropped 5 bases, with 22 bases sitting between them. CDR1 SEHNR and CDR2 FQNEAQ come from the germline V gene (reference sequence). The CDR3 is made up of 16 amino acids. CDR3 nucleotide sequence: TGTGCCAGCAGCCTCGGTGGGGCCGCGGGCCAGAACGAGCAGTACTTC. Translating gives CASSLGGAAGQNEQYF.

This clonotype was counted at least ten times. The V and J genes are TRBV20-1 and TRBJ2-6; weak D call: TRBD1 (6 bases). Per the germline V gene, CDR1 is DFQATT and CDR2 is SNEGSKA (reference sequence). V was clipped by 5 bases and J by 2 bases, with 10 bases between them. This CDR3 has 14 amino acids. The DNA of the CDR3 is TGCAGTGCTCAGGGGTCTCCTGGGGCCAACGTCCTGACTTTC. Its translation: CSAQGSPGANVLTF.

This clonotype was seen more than once but under ten times. The chain joins TRBV15 to TRBJ2-2; possible D gene TRBD1, 5 bases. Germline CDR1 reads LNHNV; CDR2 reads YYDKDF (reference sequence). Trimming removed 5 bases at V and 0 bases at J, with 16 bases between. This CDR3 has 17 residues. In DNA, the CDR3 is TGTGCCACCAGCGAAGAAGGGGTCGCAGCGAACACCGGGGAGCTGTTTTTT. It specifies CATSEEGVAANTGELFF.

The CDR3: CAWGEPGNTIYF. CDR3 DNA sequence: TGTGCCTGGGGGGAACCTGGAAACACCATATATTTT. The J gene is TRBJ1-3, the V gene TRBV30; unclear D gene. The CDR3 totals 12 residues. Germline V gene sequence: CDR1 GTSNPN, CDR2 SVGIG (reference sequence). V lost 5 bases and J lost 2, with 7 bases in between.

This clonotype has just a few counts. This chain uses TRBV7-2 with TRBJ2-7; D gene unclear. Germline V gives CDR1 SGHTA, CDR2 FQGNSA. V shed 6 bases and J shed 3 bases, with 18 bases lying between them. The CDR3 extends over 15 amino acids. CDR3 nucleotide sequence: TGTGCCAGCAGTTATCGGGCCGAATCAGACTACGAGCAGTACTTC. Its translation is CASSYRAESDYEQYF. Looking up the rest from reference TRBV7-2 and TRBJ2-7 gives the full variable domain: GAGVSQSPSNKVTEKGKDVELRCDPISGHTALYWYRQSLGQGLEFLIYFQGNSAPDKSGLPSDRFSAERTGGSVSTLTIQRTQQEDSAVYLCASSYRAESDYEQYFGPGTRLTVT.

This clonotype appeared many times. The chain combines TRBV21-1 with TRBJ2-7; the D call TRBD2 from the table was never checked on the DNA. TRBV21-1 has pseudogene status. The CDR3 covers 14 residues. Here the CDR3 reads CASSKVGTFYEQYF. CDR3 bases: TGTGCCAGCAGCAAAGTTGGGACTTTTTACGAGCAGTACTTC.

There are many counts of this clonotype. V and J are TRBV28 and TRBJ2-7; the D gene is possibly TRBD1 (5 bases). The V gene lost 2 bases and the J gene lost 3 bases, with 14 bases spanning the gap. The CDR3 covers 15 residues. Looked up from germline, CDR1 is MDHEN and CDR2 is SYDVKM. CDR3 amino acids: CASSLPSQGNYEQYF. As DNA, the CDR3 is TGTGCCAGCAGTTTACCCTCCCAGGGAAACTACGAGCAGTACTTC.

The table lists this clonotype with many counts. This chain connects TRBV15 to TRBJ2-1, with 8 bases aligning to TRBD2. Germline V CDR1 and CDR2: LNHNV, YYDKDF (reference sequence). Unmatched junction bases numbered 16, after V lost 5 bases and J lost 7 bases. CDR3 length: 17 amino acids. As DNA, the CDR3 is TGTGCCACCAGCTCCTCCCTGGGGGGGACTAGAGGAAATGAGCAGTTCTTC. Its protein product is CATSSSLGGTRGNEQFF.

This clonotype appeared many times. The rearrangement joins TRBV12-3 or TRBV12-4 to TRBJ1-2; tentatively, D is TRBD1 (5 bases). This CDR3 has 13 amino acids. Trimming pared 7 bases from V and 5 bases from J, leaving 14 bases between. CDR3 in amino acids: CASTWDGSYGYTF. The CDR3 DNA sequence: TGTGCCAGCACCTGGGACGGCTCTTATGGCTACACCTTC.

There are many counts of this clonotype. The CDR3 is CASSYDMKNIQYF. The CDR3 DNA follows: TGCGCCAGCAGCTACGATATGAAAAACATTCAGTACTTC. The gene calls are TRBV5-1 and TRBJ2-4; D is unresolved. Germline lookup yields CDR1 SGHRS and CDR2 YFSETQ. V gave up 3 bases and J gave up 4 bases, with 8 bases separating them. The length of the CDR3 is 13 residues. Combining the CDR3 with reference TRBV5-1 and TRBJ2-4 gives the whole variable domain KAGVTQTPRYLIKTRGQQVTLSCSPISGHRSVSWYQQTPGQGLQFLFEYFSETQRNKGNFPGRFSGRQFSNSRSEMNVSTLELGDSALYLCASSYDMKNIQYFGAGTRLSVL.

This clonotype was seen repeatedly, ten times or more. The V gene is TRBV4-1, the J gene TRBJ2-3, with 8 bases lining up with TRBD2. The germline CDR1 and CDR2 sequences are MGHRA and YSYEKL. CDR3 size: 17 residues. With 4 bases clipped from V and 2 bases from J, the junction kept 11 bases outside the gene matches. CDR3 loop: CASSPKASGGNTDTQYF. As DNA, the CDR3 is TGCGCCAGCAGCCCGAAAGCGTCGGGAGGGAACACAGATACGCAGTATTTT.

This chain joins TRBV5-1 and TRBJ2-1, with 9 bases aligning to TRBD2. Germline trimming cut 2 bases from V and 8 bases from J; bases unmatched to any gene: 8. CDR1 is SGHRS, CDR2 YFSETQ, per germline. CDR3 length: 15 residues. As DNA, the CDR3 is TGCGCCAGCAGCTTCTCTAGCGGGATTAGCGATGAGCAGTTCTTC. Protein product: CASSFSSGISDEQFF.